Following are 7 T cell receptor beta chains from one sample sequenced in a study of cytomegalovirus exposure and HLA in healthy donors. Both 60 Vbeta primers and 13 Jbeta primers went into the PCR. The table came from immunoSEQ multiplex PCR; TCRdb's copy has only in-frame clones and leaves some out. The table gives approximately 130,000 clones; the top ten clones make up 2% of it. Sequencing was performed on PBMCs. These receptors were taken from an older woman in good health and CMV-seronegative.

The CDR3 DNA sequence: TGCGCCAGCTCCGGGGACAATGAGCAGTTCTTC. This translates into CASSGDNEQFF. The rearrangement joins TRBV5-1 to TRBJ2-1, with D possibly TRBD2 on 5 matching bases. The ends were cut back, 7 bases at V and 5 bases at J, with 7 bases in the middle. The length of the CDR3 is 11 residues. CDR1 SGHRS and CDR2 YFSETQ come from the germline V gene.

This rearrangement joins TRBV7-9 to TRBJ1-3, with no clear D. The germline CDR1 and CDR2 sequences are SEHNR and FQNEAQ (reference sequence). V lost 7 bases, J lost 0 bases, and 13 bases lay in between. The CDR3 sequence is 15 residues long. Written as DNA, the CDR3 is TGTGCCAGCATCCCGGAGACGGTCTCTGGAAACACCATATATTTT. Translating gives CASIPETVSGNTIYF.

The chain employs TRBV28 and TRBJ1-5; 9 bases fit TRBD1. Germline CDR1 and CDR2: MDHEN and SYDVKM. Trimming took 7 bases from V and 4 from J; bases not matched to a gene: 5. The CDR3 is 14 amino acids. In DNA form, the CDR3 reads TGTGCCAGCAAAACAGGGGGCTCGAATCAGCCCCAGCATTTT. Its protein product is CASKTGGSNQPQHF.

The chain has TRBV14 and TRBJ2-6, with 9 bases fitting TRBD1. The CDR3 has 20 residues. The ends lost 4 bases at V and 1 base at J; junction bases unmatched: 14. Germline CDR1 and CDR2: SGHDN and FVKESK. CDR3 nucleotides: TGTGCCAGCAGCCCAATCCCGGGACAGGGAGTCCTTTCTGGGGCCAACGTCCTGACTTTC. Protein product: CASSPIPGQGVLSGANVLTF.

The rearrangement links TRBV5-1 to TRBJ1-1, with 8 bases aligning to TRBD1. The CDR3 has 14 amino acids. V was pared by 4 bases and J by 1 base, with 3 bases of the junction left unmatched. Germline values: CDR1 SGHRS, CDR2 YFSETQ. The CDR3 protein is CASSRGQGNTEAFF. For the CDR3, the DNA is TGCGCCAGCAGCAGAGGACAGGGGAACACTGAAGCTTTCTTT.

This chain connects TRBV25-1 to TRBJ2-5; D not certain. Per the germline V gene, CDR1 is MGHDK and CDR2 is SYGVNS. The CDR3 spans 14 residues. V was trimmed by 1 base and J by 2 bases, leaving 8 bases between them. The CDR3 DNA reads TGTGCCAGCAGTGAATGGCAGGCACAAGAGACCCAGTACTTC. Its translation is CASSEWQAQETQYF.

About this clone: Other DNA sequences in the sample encode the same CDR3. The CDR3: CASSLVQGDTEAFF. Written as DNA, the CDR3 is TGCGCCAGCAGCTTGGTACAGGGCGACACTGAAGCTTTCTTT. The rearrangement links TRBV5-1 to TRBJ1-1; the D gene is possibly TRBD1 (6 bases). Looked up from germline, CDR1 is SGHRS and CDR2 is YFSETQ. The CDR3 totals 14 residues. V was shortened by 0 bases and J by 3 bases, with 9 bases between the two germline ends.